The 23 T cell receptor beta chains in this list originate from one sample, sequenced in a study of blood T cell repertoires in COVID-19 (dated by TCRdb to 2018 to 2020). The protocol used for the library was the immunoSEQ multiplex PCR assay. Drawn from immuneACCESS, this table holds only the in-frame rearrangements with V and J called that TCRdb kept. Clones are partly lost; checked studies trace under half to an unresolved V gene and leave the rest unexplained. In this sample the table shows roughly 250,000 clones, about four fifths of which occur a single time. Just under 3% of the sample goes to the ten largest clones. Sequencing input: peripheral blood. Source of these receptors: a woman aged 60-70 years with active or convalescent COVID-19.

The chain has TRBV27 and TRBJ1-4, with D possibly matching TRBD1 (5 bases). Germline V gene sequence: CDR1 MNHEY, CDR2 SMNVEV (reference sequence). The CDR3 covers 14 residues. Between the trimmed V and J ends, which lost 3 bases and 3 bases, there was a span of 8 bases. The CDR3 loop reads CASSFGGSNEKLFF. The CDR3 nucleotides are TGTGCCAGCAGTTTCGGGGGGTCTAATGAAAAACTGTTTTTT.

The V and J genes are TRBV19 and TRBJ1-6, with 8 bases aligning to TRBD1. The CDR3 totals 15 residues. The ends lost 5 bases at V and 9 bases at J; junction bases unmatched: 9. Germline V gene sequence: CDR1 LNHDA, CDR2 SQIVND (reference sequence). CDR3 amino acids: CASSAEDRVLSPLHF. In nucleotides, the CDR3 is TGTGCCAGTAGTGCCGAGGACAGGGTGCTTTCACCCCTCCACTTT.

The V and J genes are TRBV19 and TRBJ1-1; 7 bases are a match to TRBD1. Trimming at V came to 5 bases and at J to 5 bases, leaving 8 bases not matched to a gene. The CDR3 has 14 residues. Germline V lookup: CDR1 LNHDA, CDR2 SQIVND (reference sequence). CDR3 protein: CASSPRQGETEAFF. CDR3 in DNA: TGTGCCAGTAGTCCGCGACAGGGTGAGACTGAAGCTTTCTTT.

The chain recombines TRBV6-4 with TRBJ2-3; TRBD2 aligns across 10 bases. The CDR3 runs to 17 residues. Germline CDR1 reads MRHNA; CDR2 reads SNTAGT. V was clipped by 0 bases and J by 2 bases; unmatched bases: 5. CDR3 sequence (DNA): TGTGCCAGCAGTGACTCCAGCACTAGCGGGGTCACAGATACGCAGTATTTT. It specifies CASSDSSTSGVTDTQYF.

V is TRBV4-2 and J is TRBJ1-1, with 8 bases identical to TRBD1. The CDR3 contains 19 residues. Germline CDR1 reads LGHNA; CDR2 reads YNFKEQ. V lost 0 bases, J lost 0 bases, and 12 bases stayed unmatched. The CDR3 spells CASSQDSRGPIYLNTEAFF. The CDR3 region has the DNA TGTGCCAGCAGCCAAGATAGCAGGGGGCCAATCTATCTGAACACTGAAGCTTTCTTT.

The V call is TRBV11-1, the J call TRBJ1-2; D is possibly TRBD1 (5 bases). The V and J ends lost 6 bases and 3 bases respectively, with 11 bases between them. From germline, CDR1 is SGHAT and CDR2 FQDESV (reference sequence). There are 13 residues in the CDR3. Here the CDR3 reads CASSPQGDYGYTF. CDR3 DNA sequence: TGTGCCAGCAGTCCCCAGGGTGACTATGGCTACACCTTC. Supplemented by reference TRBV11-1 and TRBJ1-2, the full variable domain reads EAEVAQSPRYKITEKSQAVAFWCDPISGHATLYWYRQILGQGPELLVQFQDESVVDDSQLPKDRFSAERLKGVDSTLKIQPAELGDSAMYLCASSPQGDYGYTFGSGTRLTVV.

The chain is built from TRBV5-4 and TRBJ2-3; TRBD2 matches at 10 bases. There are 16 residues in the CDR3. V trimming: 5 bases; J trimming: 5 bases; junction bases outside the gene matches: 11. Germline values: CDR1 SGHNT, CDR2 YYREEE (reference sequence). The CDR3 DNA follows: TGTGCCAGCAGTTCCGGGACTAGCGTGCCGAGAGATACGCAGTATTTT. Amino acid sequence: CASSSGTSVPRDTQYF.

The chain couples TRBV5-4 to TRBJ1-2, with a weak D call TRBD1 (5 bases). V dropped 4 bases and J dropped 10 bases, with 20 bases sitting between them. Germline CDR1 reads SGHNT; CDR2 reads YYREEE (reference sequence). The length of the CDR3 is 14 residues. CDR3: CASSVDGGIGLYTF. The CDR3 coding sequence is TGTGCCAGCAGCGTGGACGGGGGAATTGGCCTCTACACCTTC.

This chain uses TRBV6-5 with TRBJ1-1; D unclear. V gave up 3 bases and J gave up 1 base, with 12 bases separating them. This CDR3 is 15 amino acids long. The germline gives CDR1 MNHEY, CDR2 SVGAGI. CDR3 bases: TGTGCCAGCAGTTATCGGTCAGGCTGGAACACTGAAGCTTTCTTT. Translated: CASSYRSGWNTEAFF.

The chain uses TRBV5-1 and TRBJ2-7; D is possibly TRBD2 (6 bases). Germline V gene sequence: CDR1 SGHRS, CDR2 YFSETQ. Trimming took 7 bases from V and 2 from J, leaving 16 bases between them. The CDR3 consists of 14 residues. The CDR3 region has the DNA TGCGCCAGCGGCAGCGGGCCCTCTACCTACGAGCAGTACTTC. Residues: CASGSGPSTYEQYF.

The gene calls are TRBV6-4 and TRBJ1-1; D not resolved. CDR3 length: 13 residues. CDR1 is MRHNA, CDR2 SNTAGT, per germline. V gave up 5 bases and J gave up 1 base, with 8 bases separating them. CDR3 protein: CASSIEENTEAFF. The CDR3 region has the DNA TGTGCCAGCAGTATTGAGGAGAACACTGAAGCTTTCTTT.

This chain uses TRBV7-2 with TRBJ2-2; 7 bases are shared with TRBD2. V shed 3 bases and J 2 bases; nucleotides not matched to a gene: 6. The CDR3 is made up of 16 amino acids. From germline, CDR1 is SGHTA and CDR2 FQGNSA. CDR3 DNA: TGTGCCAGCAGCTTTCCCCCGGGAGGCAACACCGGGGAGCTGTTTTTT. It specifies CASSFPPGGNTGELFF. Based on the CDR3 plus reference TRBV7-2 and TRBJ2-2, the full variable domain is GAGVSQSPSNKVTEKGKDVELRCDPISGHTALYWYRQSLGQGLEFLIYFQGNSAPDKSGLPSDRFSAERTGGSVSTLTIQRTQQEDSAVYLCASSFPPGGNTGELFFGEGSRLTVL.

V is TRBV19 and J is TRBJ2-2; D not resolved. This CDR3 is 14 amino acids long. Trimming pared 6 bases from V and 7 bases from J, leaving 15 bases between. Germline-derived CDR1 and CDR2 are LNHDA and SQIVND (reference sequence). CDR3 sequence: CASSPLGELGELFF. CDR3 sequence (DNA): TGTGCCAGTAGCCCCCTTGGAGAACTCGGGGAGCTGTTTTTT.

This clone came up once. The genes are TRBV7-9 and TRBJ2-1, with 7 nucleotides matching TRBD2. The CDR3 spans 15 residues. Germline V gene sequence: CDR1 SEHNR, CDR2 FQNEAQ (reference sequence). Unmatched junction bases numbered 2, after V lost 2 bases and J lost 1 base. Here the CDR3 DNA reads TGTGCCAGCAGCTTACTGCGGGGGTCCTACAATGAGCAGTTCTTC. Its protein product is CASSLLRGSYNEQFF.

This chain joins TRBV3-1 (or the pseudogene TRBV3-2) and TRBJ1-3; 8 bases agree with TRBD1. CDR1 and CDR2 from the germline V gene are LGHDT and YNNKEL (reference sequence). The CDR3 length is 15 residues. Trimming at V came to 4 bases and at J to 4 bases, leaving 6 bases not matched to a gene. CDR3 residues: CASSLTGGSGNTIYF. CDR3 DNA: TGTGCCAGCAGCCTAACAGGGGGTTCAGGAAACACCATATATTTT.

In its sample, this clone was seen a few times. This chain links TRBV5-8 with TRBJ2-2; no firm D call. Germline assignment: CDR1 SGHTS and CDR2 YDEGEE. CDR3 length equals 12 residues. The V end lost 4 bases, the J end lost 6 bases, and 7 bases lay between the germline ends. This CDR3 is CASSLEAGELFF. DNA of the CDR3: TGTGCCAGCAGCCTAGAGGCCGGGGAGCTGTTTTTT.

V usage is TRBV30 and J usage is TRBJ1-1; tentative D call: TRBD1 (6 bases). CDR1 is GTSNPN and CDR2 is SVGIG in the germline V gene (reference sequence). This CDR3 is 14 amino acids long. The V gene lost 3 bases and the J gene lost 4 bases, with 15 bases spanning the gap. CDR3 protein: CAWRVTGSGTEAFF. The DNA for the CDR3 is TGTGCCTGGAGAGTAACAGGGAGCGGCACTGAAGCTTTCTTT.

The chain combines TRBV28 with TRBJ2-1, with TRBD2 identical over 14 bases. Germline CDR1 is MDHEN and CDR2 is SYDVKM. The trim removed 5 bases at V and 8 bases at J, leaving 11 bases unmatched. This CDR3 spans 17 amino acids. CDR3 region: CASSPPSTSGGAYEQFF. The DNA for the CDR3 is TGTGCCAGCAGTCCCCCCTCGACTAGCGGGGGGGCATATGAGCAGTTCTTC.

The chain combines TRBV10-3 with TRBJ2-7, with 9 bases matching TRBD2. Unmatched junction bases numbered 8, after V lost 4 bases and J lost 4 bases. Germline V gene sequence: CDR1 ENHRY, CDR2 SYGVKD. This CDR3 region has 15 residues. CDR3 bases: TGTGCCATCAGTGCTACGATAGCGGGGGTGTACGAGCAGTACTTC. Its protein product is CAISATIAGVYEQYF.

The CDR3 here is CASLEEQPQHF. CDR3 nucleotides: TGTGCCAGCTTGGAGGAGCAGCCCCAGCATTTT. The gene calls are TRBV6-5 and TRBJ1-5; D uncertain. Germline CDR1 MNHEY, CDR2 SVGAGI. The length of the CDR3 is 11 residues. V was pared by 8 bases and J by 7 bases, with 9 bases between.

This clone was counted a few times. V gene TRBV7-9 combines with J gene TRBJ2-7, with 7 nucleotides matching TRBD1. Germline lookup yields CDR1 SEHNR and CDR2 FQNEAQ (reference sequence). The CDR3 is 15 amino acids. The ends lost 5 bases at V and 0 bases at J; junction bases unmatched: 7. CDR3 sequence reads: CASSQTSGGSYEQYF. The CDR3 region has the DNA TGTGCCAGCAGCCAAACTTCAGGGGGCTCCTACGAGCAGTACTTC.

This clone was observed a few times. V and J are TRBV10-3 and TRBJ2-7; 8 nucleotides align to TRBD1. Germline V gene sequence: CDR1 ENHRY, CDR2 SYGVKD. There are 12 residues in the CDR3. The junction had 2 bases not matched to a gene; V was cut back by 4 bases and J by 6 bases. The CDR3 region is CAISGTGLEQYF. In nucleotides, the CDR3 is TGTGCCATCAGTGGGACAGGGCTCGAGCAGTACTTC.

The chain has TRBV27 and TRBJ2-7; 8 nucleotides match TRBD1. This CDR3 contains 14 residues. Germline V gene sequence: CDR1 MNHEY, CDR2 SMNVEV (reference sequence). J gave up 4 bases and V 5 bases, and 7 bases lay outside the gene matches. The CDR3 spells CASSPDRVFYEQYF. The DNA of the CDR3 is TGTGCCAGCAGTCCGGACAGGGTCTTTTACGAGCAGTACTTC.